This TCR beta chain was recorded in a study of blood T cell repertoires in COVID-19. Study details: Sites in the United States, Italy and Spain provided acute and convalescent COVID-19 samples.

Germline CDR1 is LGHDT and CDR2 is YNNKEL (reference sequence). The V end was cut by 3 bases, the J end by 1 base, with 6 bases between. This CDR3 contains 14 residues. Methods used by the authors: The assay estimated nucleated cells by amplifying reference gene primers. Clones were sequenced by immunoSEQ multiplex PCR, and TCRdb holds only the in-frame ones, with some missing. D and trimming were read from the DNA, whereas the V and J calls and clone size are those reported in that table. The sample gives 200,000 to 300,000 clones, around 84% of which show up once; around 7.3% is in the top ten. This clone is a singleton in its sample.

The genes are TRBV3-1 (or the pseudogene TRBV3-2) and TRBJ2-2; D remains ambiguous. The receptor was isolated from a woman between 65 and 79 years old with active or convalescent COVID-19. The sample was peripheral blood. CDR3 sequence (DNA): TGTGCCAGCAGCCATGTCGGGAACACCGGGGAGCTGTTTTTT. Its protein product is CASSHVGNTGELFF.